This T cell receptor (beta chain) comes out of a study of siplizumab effects on memory and regulatory T cells. This clone appeared once. Sequencing used immunoSEQ multiplex PCR; TCRdb keeps in-frame clones, though not all of them. This sample yields tens of thousands of clones, of which roughly 96% are seen a single time; 0.025% to 0.035% belongs to the top ten. The V gene lost 8 bases and the J gene lost 8 bases, with 10 bases spanning the gap. The CDR3 length is 11 residues. Per the germline V gene, CDR1 is SNHLY and CDR2 is FYNNEI. The chain employs TRBV2 and TRBJ2-1; D is uncertain. The sequencing sample was made of naive CD4+ T cells sorted from blood. The clonotype was recovered from a human donor in good health. As DNA, the CDR3 is TGTGCCAGCGGATCGTATCATGAGCAGTTCTTC. Protein: CASGSYHEQFF. The full variable domain, with the rest looked up from reference TRBV2 and TRBJ2-1, is EPEVTQTPSHQVTQMGQEVILRCVPISNHLYFYWYRQILGQKVEFLVSFYNNEISEKSEIFDDQFSVERPDGSNFTLKIRSTKLEDSAMYFCASGSYHEQFFGPGTRLTVL.